Sequencing of this T cell receptor (beta chain) was carried out in a study of cytomegalovirus exposure and HLA in healthy donors. The germline V gene encodes CDR1 MNHEY and CDR2 SMNVEV (reference sequence). Trimming removed 8 bases from V and 0 bases from J; junction bases left unmatched: 3. CDR3 length: 14 amino acids. A word on this clone: Antigen: not known.

Whole-study findings and limits: Researchers counted 164 TCR beta chains as cytomegalovirus-associated. Most of the TCR beta V segments (in an earlier analysis) were productive either about 87% or about 30% of the time.

The PCR contained 60 Vbeta and 13 Jbeta primers. Here immunoSEQ multiplex PCR was the method, and the copy in TCRdb shows in-frame clones only, minus some. The sample carries around 140,000 clones, about four fifths recorded once. This chain links TRBV27 with TRBJ2-7; 11 positions match TRBD2. This sequence originates from a male donor in good health and CMV-seronegative. The specimen sequenced was PBMCs. In DNA form, the CDR3 reads TGTGCCAGCCGACTAGCGGGGAGCTCCTACGAGCAGTACTTC. Translation: CASRLAGSSYEQYF.